Shown below are 12 T cell receptor beta chains from a single sample sequenced in a study of cytomegalovirus exposure and HLA in healthy donors. PCR was performed using 60 Vbeta and 13 Jbeta primers. Profiling relied on immunoSEQ multiplex PCR, and the TCRdb table lists in-frame clones only, not all of them. The sample lists approximately 100,000 clones, approximately 66% occurring once. Sequenced input: PBMCs. Receptor source: a woman aged 50 to 65 in good health and CMV-seronegative.

This chain joins TRBV5-4 and TRBJ1-2; 7 nucleotides align to TRBD1. CDR3 length equals 14 residues. Germline V gene sequence: CDR1 SGHNT, CDR2 YYREEE (reference sequence). With V trimmed by 6 bases and J by 3 bases, 8 bases remained unmatched. This CDR3 reads CASTKEQGHYGYTF. CDR3 in DNA: TGTGCCAGCACCAAGGAACAGGGGCACTATGGCTACACCTTC.

The chain joins TRBV25-1 to TRBJ2-5; TRBD2 aligns across 9 bases. The CDR3 runs 16 residues. V was clipped by 2 bases and J by 3 bases; unmatched bases: 7. Germline V gene data show CDR1 as MGHDK and CDR2 as SYGVNS. The CDR3 sequence: CASSETTSGIKETQYF. CDR3 bases: TGTGCCAGCAGTGAAACGACTAGCGGCATCAAAGAGACCCAGTACTTC.

V is TRBV4-2 and J is TRBJ1-4; D gene ambiguous. The germline V and J ends were trimmed by 4 bases and 8 bases, with 17 bases remaining between them. The CDR3 covers 15 residues. The germline gives CDR1 LGHNA, CDR2 YNFKEQ. DNA for the CDR3: TGTGCCAGCAGCCTTTTGGGCCCGGAGGCGGAAAAACTGTTTTTT. It codes for CASSLLGPEAEKLFF.

This rearrangement joins TRBV6-4 to TRBJ1-1; D is uncertain. Germline CDR1 is MRHNA and CDR2 is SNTAGT. This CDR3 region has 14 residues. Deletions cut 0 bases from V and 2 bases from J, with 7 bases between. The CDR3 region is CASSDSSGNTEAFF. CDR3 coding DNA: TGTGCCAGCAGTGACTCGTCGGGAAACACTGAAGCTTTCTTT.

This clone was observed a few times. V usage is TRBV7-6 and J usage is TRBJ1-6, with 7 bases fitting TRBD1. Germline V lookup: CDR1 SGHVS, CDR2 FNYEAQ. V lost 2 bases to trimming and J lost 6 bases; unmatched junction nucleotides: 4. There are 15 residues in the CDR3. The CDR3 loop is CASSLNSGGNSPLHF. The DNA of the CDR3 is TGTGCCAGCAGCTTAAATTCAGGGGGTAATTCACCCCTCCACTTT.

This sequence joins TRBV15 and TRBJ2-6, with D possibly TRBD2 on 6 matching bases. Per germline, CDR1 LNHNV and CDR2 YYDKDF (reference sequence). The CDR3 is 17 residues long. The ends were cut back, 0 bases at V and 0 bases at J, with 9 bases in the middle. The CDR3 DNA is TGTGCCACCAGCAGAGAGGGACTGACCTCTGGGGCCAACGTCCTGACTTTC. It specifies CATSREGLTSGANVLTF.

The chain links TRBV30 to TRBJ2-7, with 7 bases fitting TRBD2. Losses at the gene ends were 0 bases for V and 6 bases for J; bases not matched to a gene: 5. The CDR3 contains 13 residues. CDR1 and CDR2 (germline): GTSNPN, SVGIG (reference sequence). CDR3: CAWSVRGGAEQYF. CDR3 DNA sequence: TGTGCCTGGAGTGTACGGGGAGGGGCCGAGCAGTACTTC. Complete variable domain (other parts from reference TRBV30 and TRBJ2-7): SQTIHQWPATLVQPVGSPLSLECTVEGTSNPNLYWYRQAAGRGLQLLFYSVGIGQISSEVPQNLSASRPQDRQFILSSKKLLLSDSGFYLCAWSVRGGAEQYFGPGTRLTVT.

The chain joins TRBV14 to TRBJ2-1, with D unresolved. V lost 1 base and J lost 4, with 14 bases in between. The CDR3 is 16 amino acids. Looked up from germline, CDR1 is SGHDN and CDR2 is FVKESK. The CDR3: CASSQGRLIRYNEQFF. In DNA form, the CDR3 reads TGTGCCAGCAGCCAAGGCAGGTTAATAAGGTACAATGAGCAGTTCTTC.

This clone was seen a handful of times. V is TRBV4-1 and J is TRBJ1-1; 7 nucleotides agree with TRBD1. The CDR3 loop spans 15 amino acids. The V gene end was trimmed by 1 base and the J gene end by 6 bases; junction bases not matched to a gene: 8. CDR1 is MGHRA and CDR2 is YSYEKL in the germline V gene. The CDR3 DNA reads as TGCGCCAGCAGCCAAGTAGGCGACAGGGACCCTGAAGCTTTCTTT. Translating gives CASSQVGDRDPEAFF.

This clone was found a few times. The CDR3 spells CASHDQGRPNEQFF. The CDR3 nucleotides are TGTGCCAGCCATGACCAGGGGCGTCCCAATGAGCAGTTCTTC. This sequence joins TRBV2 and TRBJ2-1; D may be TRBD1 (6 bases). With 8 bases removed from V and 6 bases from J, the gap between germline ends came to 17 bases. The CDR3 loop spans 14 amino acids. Germline V lookup: CDR1 SNHLY, CDR2 FYNNEI.

The J gene is TRBJ2-1, the V gene TRBV7-9; 14 bases are shared with TRBD2. The germline V gene encodes CDR1 SEHNR and CDR2 FQNEAQ (reference sequence). V was pared by 3 bases and J by 4 bases, with 8 bases of the junction left unmatched. The CDR3 covers 18 residues. The CDR3 DNA follows: TGTGCCAGCAGCTTTCGCGGACTAGCGGGGGGTCATTACAATGAGCAGTTCTTC. Its protein product is CASSFRGLAGGHYNEQFF.

The rearrangement links TRBV30 to TRBJ1-5, with a possible D match to TRBD1 (5 bases). The CDR3 runs to 15 residues. CDR1 and CDR2 from the germline V gene are GTSNPN and SVGIG (reference sequence). V was cut by 2 bases and J by 2 bases, with 13 bases left in between. The DNA of the CDR3 is TGTGCCTGGAGTTTTAGGGGCGGTCGCAATCAGCCCCAGCATTTT. Amino acids: CAWSFRGGRNQPQHF.